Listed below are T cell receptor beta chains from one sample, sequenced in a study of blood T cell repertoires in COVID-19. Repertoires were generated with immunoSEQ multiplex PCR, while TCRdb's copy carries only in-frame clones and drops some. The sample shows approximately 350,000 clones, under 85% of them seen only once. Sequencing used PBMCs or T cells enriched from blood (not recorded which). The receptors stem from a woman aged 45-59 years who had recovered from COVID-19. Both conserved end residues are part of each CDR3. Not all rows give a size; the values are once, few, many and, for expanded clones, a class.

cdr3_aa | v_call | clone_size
CASSITPRVQFF | TRBV11-2 | .
CASSWGGIYEQYF | TRBV5-5 | .
CASSLAQDIYGYTF | TRBV5-4 | .
CASSLDSSYRGYDGYTF | TRBV9 | few
CASASPDTQYF | TRBV12-5 | .
CASSLGTGLSTEAFF | TRBV7-6 | .
CASTYGVGTEAFF | TRBV5-1 | .
CASSQEPAMGLAGGTVTDTQYF | TRBV4-2 | .
CASSSQAGQTGGGLLHF | TRBV21-1 | .
CASSHVSPGGWEQFF | TRBV4-3 | .
CASTGTAYNEQFF | TRBV19 | .
CASSSDRGSSPLHF | TRBV10-2 | few
CASSLAVGRETQYF | TRBV7-2 | .